A single sample is the source of the 18 T cell receptor beta chains below, sequenced in a study of cytomegalovirus exposure and HLA in healthy donors. Measured with immunoSEQ multiplex PCR; TCRdb has only the in-frame clones, and not every one. The sample includes 220,000 or so clones, over 80% of them seen just once. Input material: PBMCs. The receptors were gathered from a young woman in good health and CMV-seronegative.

The chain couples TRBV30 to TRBJ2-1; a possible D gene is TRBD2 (5 bases). Germline lookup yields CDR1 GTSNPN and CDR2 SVGIG (reference sequence). The V end was cut by 2 bases, the J end by 4 bases, with 12 bases between. The CDR3 has 14 residues. Here the CDR3 DNA reads TGTGCCTGGAGTAAGGAGCGGACGTACAATGAGCAGTTCTTC. Protein: CAWSKERTYNEQFF.

The chain is built from TRBV5-1 and TRBJ2-1, with D possibly TRBD1 on 6 matching bases. V was cut by 0 bases and J by 8 bases, with 12 bases left in between. CDR1 SGHRS and CDR2 YFSETQ come from the germline V gene. This CDR3 region has 14 residues. DNA for the CDR3: TGCGCCAGCAGCTTGGCGGCAGGGGCGGATGAGCAGTTCTTC. Its translation is CASSLAAGADEQFF.

The genes are TRBV19 and TRBJ2-7, with TRBD2 identical over 7 bases. Germline-derived CDR1 and CDR2 are LNHDA and SQIVND (reference sequence). The CDR3 is 15 amino acids. The J segment lost 4 bases and the V segment lost 6 bases, leaving 12 bases of the junction unmatched. The CDR3 loop reads CASSPVQAGAYEQYF. DNA for the CDR3: TGTGCCAGTAGCCCTGTTCAGGCGGGAGCGTACGAGCAGTACTTC.

This chain's CDR3 is CASSPTGTSSSYEQYF. CDR3 nucleotide sequence: TGTGCCAGCTCACCTACCGGGACTTCAAGCTCCTACGAGCAGTACTTC. V is TRBV18 and J is TRBJ2-7, with a weak D call TRBD2 (6 bases). The CDR3 is 16 amino acids. Germline V lookup: CDR1 KGHSH, CDR2 LQKENI. Trimming stripped 3 bases from V and 0 bases from J, with 15 bases between.

This chain uses TRBV5-4 with TRBJ1-5; D gene ambiguous. CDR1 is SGHNT and CDR2 is YYREEE in the germline V gene (reference sequence). The length of the CDR3 is 14 residues. Between the trimmed V and J ends, which lost 1 base and 8 bases, there was a span of 13 bases. This CDR3 is CASSLNPGSEPQHF. CDR3 sequence (DNA): TGTGCCAGCAGCTTGAACCCCGGGTCGGAGCCCCAGCATTTT. The full variable domain, completed using reference TRBV5-4 and TRBJ1-5, is ETGVTQSPTHLIKTRGQQVTLRCSSQSGHNTVSWYQQALGQGPQFIFQYYREEENGRGNFPPRFSGLQFPNYSSELNVNALELDDSALYLCASSLNPGSEPQHFGDGTRLSIL.

V gene TRBV19 combines with J gene TRBJ1-5; D uncertain. The CDR3 contains 14 residues. Trimming took off 7 bases at V and 2 bases at J, with 12 bases between the two ends. Germline V gene data show CDR1 as LNHDA and CDR2 as SQIVND (reference sequence). The CDR3: CASKLQAGNQPQHF. In DNA form, the CDR3 reads TGTGCCAGTAAACTTCAGGCAGGCAATCAGCCCCAGCATTTT.

The genes are TRBV6-1 and TRBJ1-1; TRBD1 is a possible D gene (5 bases). CDR1 and CDR2 (germline): MNHNS, SASEGT. The V end lost 2 bases, the J end lost 7 bases, and 8 bases lay between the germline ends. This CDR3 region has 12 residues. Written as DNA, the CDR3 is TGTGCCAGCAGTGAACGGGACCATGAAGCTTTCTTT. Translated: CASSERDHEAFF.

The chain joins TRBV15 to TRBJ2-7; 9 bases are shared with TRBD1. Per germline, CDR1 LNHNV and CDR2 YYDKDF (reference sequence). The CDR3 loop spans 16 amino acids. With V trimmed by 5 bases and J by 4 bases, 12 bases remained unmatched. CDR3 nucleotide sequence: TGTGCCACCAGCGAGGGGACCGGGACAGGGAGGTACGAGCAGTACTTC. Amino acids: CATSEGTGTGRYEQYF.

The chain has TRBV30 and TRBJ2-5, with unresolved D. This CDR3 region has 14 residues. CDR1 GTSNPN and CDR2 SVGIG come from the germline V gene (reference sequence). Trimming cost V 1 base and J 6 bases, with 15 bases left between them. The CDR3 sequence: CAWSDNWVGKTQYF. DNA of the CDR3: TGTGCCTGGAGTGATAATTGGGTAGGAAAGACCCAGTACTTC.

V gene TRBV6-4 combines with J gene TRBJ1-5; unclear D gene. V was clipped by 3 bases and J by 7 bases, with 13 bases between them. Germline V gene data show CDR1 as MRHNA and CDR2 as SNTAGT. This CDR3 spans 14 amino acids. CDR3 in amino acids: CASSEGPGTQPQHF. DNA of the CDR3: TGTGCCAGCAGTGAAGGTCCAGGAACCCAGCCCCAGCATTTT.

This chain uses TRBV9 with TRBJ1-5; D is uncertain. Trimming pared 0 bases from V and 3 bases from J, leaving 10 bases between. Germline CDR1 and CDR2: SGDLS and YYNGEE. The CDR3 is 15 amino acids. CDR3 region: CASSVGGQPNQPQHF. In nucleotides, the CDR3 is TGTGCCAGCAGCGTAGGAGGCCAGCCCAATCAGCCCCAGCATTTT.

This rearrangement joins TRBV7-9 to TRBJ1-1; TRBD1 matches 8 bases. Germline CDR1 and CDR2: SEHNR and FQNEAQ (reference sequence). Germline trimming cut 6 bases from V and 1 base from J; bases unmatched to any gene: 4. There are 14 residues in the CDR3. For the CDR3, the DNA is TGTGCCAGCAGTCCGACAGGGGCGAACACTGAAGCTTTCTTT. It is translated as CASSPTGANTEAFF.

The chain links TRBV2 to TRBJ2-5; D unresolved. There are 14 residues in the CDR3. Trimming pared 6 bases from V and 0 bases from J, leaving 11 bases between. Germline CDR1 and CDR2: SNHLY and FYNNEI. CDR3 nucleotides: TGTGCCAGCAGCCTCGTCACGTACCAAGAGACCCAGTACTTC. Its translation: CASSLVTYQETQYF.

The gene calls are TRBV13 and TRBJ2-7, with TRBD1 identical over 10 bases. The germline CDR1 and CDR2 sequences are PRHDT and FYEKMQ (reference sequence). J was trimmed by 3 bases and V by 8 bases; bases with no gene match: 10. This CDR3 contains 15 residues. The CDR3 region has the DNA TGTGCCAGCGGGAGGGGACAGGGGCTAAACTACGAGCAGTACTTC. Translating it yields CASGRGQGLNYEQYF.

V is TRBV27 and J is TRBJ1-2, with TRBD1 identical over 7 bases. Unmatched junction bases numbered 5, after V lost 5 bases and J lost 2 bases. Germline assignment: CDR1 MNHEY and CDR2 SMNVEV (reference sequence). The CDR3 length is 14 residues. The CDR3 region is CASSPGQINYGYTF. The CDR3 coding sequence is TGTGCCAGCAGTCCGGGACAGATAAACTATGGCTACACCTTC.

J is TRBJ2-7 and V is TRBV6-1; the D gene is possibly TRBD2 (6 bases). The CDR3 runs 17 residues. Deletions cut 4 bases from V and 0 bases from J, with 19 bases between. CDR1 and CDR2 (germline): MNHNS, SASEGT. The CDR3 protein is CASSVGGLWGSSYEQYF. For the CDR3, the DNA is TGTGCCAGCAGTGTGGGGGGTTTGTGGGGCAGCTCCTACGAGCAGTACTTC.

V is TRBV27 and J is TRBJ2-5; a possible D gene is TRBD1 (6 bases). V gave up 6 bases and J gave up 5 bases, with 16 bases separating them. This CDR3 comprises 14 residues. Germline loops: CDR1 MNHEY, CDR2 SMNVEV (reference sequence). The CDR3 here is CASSSLTGMETQYF. The CDR3 DNA is TGTGCCAGCAGCTCATTAACAGGGATGGAGACCCAGTACTTC.

The chain combines TRBV29-1 with TRBJ1-2, with 7 positions matching TRBD1. The CDR3 runs 17 residues. Germline V gene lookup returns CDR1 SQVTM and CDR2 ANQGSEA. Unmatched junction bases numbered 15, after V lost 0 bases and J lost 5 bases. The CDR3 DNA is TGCAGCGTTGAAGATCTAGCGGACAGGAGGCGGTCGTATGGCTACACCTTC. It codes for CSVEDLADRRRSYGYTF.